The rows below give T cell receptor beta chains drawn from one sample of a study of glioma-infiltrating T cells. In TCRdb, the multiplex PCR reads were re-called with MiXCR into one record per CDR3 protein. The sample holds about 89,000 distinct CDR3 sequences, approximately 22% seen once. The sequencing input was glioma tissue, nonneoplastic brain tissue, or PBMCs (not recorded which). These receptor sequences come from a human donor with low-grade glioma or glioblastoma, undergoing nonglioma brain surgery, or in good health (not recorded which). The CDR3 runs from the conserved cysteine through the conserved F or W. A D gene is named only where the DNA matches it firmly.

V gene	J gene	D gene	CDR3 protein
TRBV2	TRBJ1-2	NA	CAGSLGRGTGGYTF
TRBV28	TRBJ2-1	NA	CASSPPGLAYNEQFF
TRBV11-2	TRBJ2-1	NA	CASSSTSNEQFF
TRBV10-3	TRBJ2-3	TRBD2	CAIGGDVRVHNEQYF
TRBV19	TRBJ1-4	NA	CASSISGSNEKPFF
TRBV3-1	TRBJ2-7	TRBD1	CASSWGQEPYEQYF
TRBV7-2	TRBJ1-5	NA	CASSSGVGWTSNQPQHF
TRBV2	TRBJ1-1	TRBD1	CASRDRGLGNTEAFF
TRBV7-6	TRBJ2-7	NA	CASGGKPVGEQYF
TRBV2	TRBJ1-1	NA	CASSEAGPMNTEAFF
TRBV28	TRBJ2-1	TRBD2	CASSSFPGLAGLVGEQFF
TRBV6-1	TRBJ2-7	TRBD2	CASSSLSGGLYEQYF
TRBV12-3/TRBV12-4	TRBJ1-5	NA	CASSAAGGKANQPQHF
TRBV2	TRBJ1-3	NA	CASREAPGNTIYF
TRBV6-5	TRBJ2-5	NA	CASSYSGVETQYF
TRBV7-8	TRBJ2-1	TRBD1	CASSWGQGKYNEQFF
TRBV4-2	TRBJ2-3	TRBD2	CASSPRLAGTGTQYF
TRBV7-9	TRBJ1-1	TRBD1	CASSIRTGGYTEAFF
TRBV4-2	TRBJ1-1	NA	CASSQDRAAEAFF
TRBV24-1	TRBJ1-1	NA	CATSPGWRKAFF
TRBV5-4	TRBJ2-5	NA	CASSPGTSGETQYF
TRBV5-1	TRBJ2-1	TRBD2	CASSGGLPEGDNEQFF
TRBV29-1	TRBJ2-7	TRBD1	CSVGQGLYEQYF
TRBV7-9	TRBJ2-2	NA	CASSLGAVGTGELFF
TRBV19	TRBJ1-2	NA	CASKKQGWDGYTF
TRBV20-1	TRBJ2-7	NA	CSARGGAYEQYF
TRBV29-1	TRBJ1-5	NA	CSVIEQGNSNQPQHF
TRBV6-2/TRBV6-3	TRBJ2-7	TRBD1	CASSSGTGGDQYF
TRBV7-9	TRBJ2-3	TRBD2	CASSLMGLAGGTDTQYF
TRBV6-2/TRBV6-3	TRBJ1-5	NA	CASRGHSNQPQHF
TRBV12-3/TRBV12-4	TRBJ1-1	TRBD1	CASSPGGTEAFF
TRBV12-3/TRBV12-4	TRBJ1-1	NA	CASSCLGANTEAFF
TRBV29-1	TRBJ2-1	TRBD1	CSARTGNDEQFF
TRBV6-5	TRBJ2-3	NA	CASSYSLITDTQYF
TRBV10-3	TRBJ2-1	NA	CATQSALVSYNEQFF
TRBV11-2	TRBJ2-3	NA	CASSLISGTQYF
TRBV7-2	TRBJ1-2	NA	CASSLASGMGHGYTF
TRBV5-4	TRBJ1-2	NA	CASSLNRGYTF